This T cell receptor (beta chain) derives from a study of cytomegalovirus exposure and HLA in healthy donors. Study observations and caveats: Rare TCR sequences predominated, though certain public TCRs were found in many donors.

Researchers ran the PCR with 60 Vbeta and 13 Jbeta primers. Only in-frame clones appear in the TCRdb table, and some are missing; sequencing was by immunoSEQ multiplex PCR. The sample has 210,000 or so clones, approximately 80% seen once; the top ten hold roughly 15%. Comment on this clone: Its matching antigen is unknown.

The specimen was PBMCs. This clonotype was obtained from a man aged 35 to 55 in good health and CMV-seronegative.

This chain's CDR3 is CASRSLAGTDTQYF. Written as DNA, the CDR3 is TGTGCCAGCAGGTCTCTAGCGGGCACAGATACGCAGTATTTT. The chain couples TRBV6-5 to TRBJ2-3, with 7 nucleotides matching TRBD2. The CDR3 is made up of 14 amino acids. From germline, CDR1 is MNHEY and CDR2 SVGAGI. The V gene end was trimmed by 6 bases and the J gene end by 1 base; junction bases not matched to a gene: 4.